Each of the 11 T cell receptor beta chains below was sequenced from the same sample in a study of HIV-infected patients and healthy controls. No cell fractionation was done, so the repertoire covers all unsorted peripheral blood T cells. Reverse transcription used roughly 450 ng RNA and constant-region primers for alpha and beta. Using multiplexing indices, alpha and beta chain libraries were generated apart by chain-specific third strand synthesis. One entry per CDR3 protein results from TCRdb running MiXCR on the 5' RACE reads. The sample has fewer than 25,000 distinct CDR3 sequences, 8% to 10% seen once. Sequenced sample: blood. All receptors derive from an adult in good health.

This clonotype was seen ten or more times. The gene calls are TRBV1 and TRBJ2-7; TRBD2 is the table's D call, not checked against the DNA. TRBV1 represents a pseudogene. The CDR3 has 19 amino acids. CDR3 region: CTSSQDLSRTRLSSYEQYF. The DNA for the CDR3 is TGCACCAGCAGCCAAGATTTGTCTCGGACTCGACTAAGCTCCTACGAGCAGTACTTC.

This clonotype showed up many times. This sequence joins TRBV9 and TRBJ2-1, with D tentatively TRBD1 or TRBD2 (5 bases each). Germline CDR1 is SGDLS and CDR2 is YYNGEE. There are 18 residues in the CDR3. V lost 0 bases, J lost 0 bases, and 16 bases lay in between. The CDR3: CASSVVGTSSYSYNEQFF. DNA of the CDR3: TGTGCCAGCAGCGTAGTCGGGACCTCCTCCTACTCCTACAATGAGCAGTTCTTC.

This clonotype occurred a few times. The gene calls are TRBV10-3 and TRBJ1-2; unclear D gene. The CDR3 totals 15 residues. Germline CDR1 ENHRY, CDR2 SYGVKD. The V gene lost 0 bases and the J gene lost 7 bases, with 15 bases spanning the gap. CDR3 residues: CAISESNVSGRGYTF. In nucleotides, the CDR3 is TGTGCCATCAGTGAGTCAAATGTATCTGGACGTGGCTACACCTTC.

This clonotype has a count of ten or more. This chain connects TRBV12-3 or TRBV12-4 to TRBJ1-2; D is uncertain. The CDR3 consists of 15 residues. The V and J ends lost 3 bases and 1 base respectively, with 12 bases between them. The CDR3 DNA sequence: TGTGCCAGCAGTTTTCGACGGTTGCTTAACTATGGCTACACCTTC. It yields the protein CASSFRRLLNYGYTF.

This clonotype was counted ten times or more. The CDR3 coding sequence is TGTGCCAGTAGTACGAGACAGGGGGCCGCAGATACGCAGTATTTT. This sequence encodes CASSTRQGAADTQYF. V and J are TRBV19 and TRBJ2-3; 10 positions agree with TRBD1. The CDR3 spans 15 residues. Germline V gives CDR1 LNHDA, CDR2 SQIVND (reference sequence). J was trimmed by 4 bases and V by 4 bases; bases with no gene match: 5.

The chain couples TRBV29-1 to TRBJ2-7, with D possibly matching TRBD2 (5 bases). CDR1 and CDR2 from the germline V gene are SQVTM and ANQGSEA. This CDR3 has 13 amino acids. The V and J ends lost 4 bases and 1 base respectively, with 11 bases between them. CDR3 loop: CSVAEGLSYEQYF. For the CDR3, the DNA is TGCAGCGTTGCCGAGGGCCTGTCCTACGAGCAGTACTTC.

For the CDR3, the DNA is TGTGCCAGCAGCGGCGGGGGGGTTCCCACCGGGGAGCTGTTTTTT. This sequence encodes CASSGGGVPTGELFF. The V call is TRBV7-3, the J call TRBJ2-2, with 9 bases that match TRBD2. Germline lookup yields CDR1 SGHTA and CDR2 FQGTGA. V lost 5 bases to trimming and J lost 4 bases; unmatched junction nucleotides: 5. This CDR3 is built from 15 residues.

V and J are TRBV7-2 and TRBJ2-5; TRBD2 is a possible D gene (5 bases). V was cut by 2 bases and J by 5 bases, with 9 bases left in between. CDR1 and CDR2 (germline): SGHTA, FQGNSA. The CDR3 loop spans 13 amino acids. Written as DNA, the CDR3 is TGTGCCAGCAGCTTAAAGGACTGGGAGACCCAGTACTTC. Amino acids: CASSLKDWETQYF.

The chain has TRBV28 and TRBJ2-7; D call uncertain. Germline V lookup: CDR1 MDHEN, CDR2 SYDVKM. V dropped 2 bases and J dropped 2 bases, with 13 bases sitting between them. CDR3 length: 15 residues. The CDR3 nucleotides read TGTGCCAGCAGTTTAGTCTCCAGAGGACCCTACGAGCAGTACTTC. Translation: CASSLVSRGPYEQYF.

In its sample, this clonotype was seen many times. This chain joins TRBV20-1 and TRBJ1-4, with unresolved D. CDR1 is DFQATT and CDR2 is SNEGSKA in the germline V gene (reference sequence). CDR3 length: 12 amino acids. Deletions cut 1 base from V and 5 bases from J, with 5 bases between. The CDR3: CSARAINEKLFF. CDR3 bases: TGCAGTGCTAGAGCTATAAATGAAAAACTGTTTTTT.

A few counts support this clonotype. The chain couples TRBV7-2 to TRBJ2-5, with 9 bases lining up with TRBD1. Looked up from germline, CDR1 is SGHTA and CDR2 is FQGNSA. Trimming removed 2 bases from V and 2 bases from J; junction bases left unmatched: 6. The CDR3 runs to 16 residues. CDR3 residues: CASSLMRTGVQETQYF. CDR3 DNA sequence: TGTGCCAGCAGCTTAATGCGGACAGGGGTTCAAGAGACCCAGTACTTC.